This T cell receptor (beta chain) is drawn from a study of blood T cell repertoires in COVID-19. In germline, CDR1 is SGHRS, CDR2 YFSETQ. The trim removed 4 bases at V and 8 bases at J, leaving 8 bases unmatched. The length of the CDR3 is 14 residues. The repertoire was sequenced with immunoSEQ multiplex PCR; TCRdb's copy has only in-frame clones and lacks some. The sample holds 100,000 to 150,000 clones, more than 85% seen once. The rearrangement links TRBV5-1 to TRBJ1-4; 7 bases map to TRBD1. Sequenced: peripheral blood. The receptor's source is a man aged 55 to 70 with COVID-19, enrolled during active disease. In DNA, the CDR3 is TGCGCCAGCAGCGTGGACAGGTCTGAGGAAAAACTGTTTTTT. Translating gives CASSVDRSEEKLFF.